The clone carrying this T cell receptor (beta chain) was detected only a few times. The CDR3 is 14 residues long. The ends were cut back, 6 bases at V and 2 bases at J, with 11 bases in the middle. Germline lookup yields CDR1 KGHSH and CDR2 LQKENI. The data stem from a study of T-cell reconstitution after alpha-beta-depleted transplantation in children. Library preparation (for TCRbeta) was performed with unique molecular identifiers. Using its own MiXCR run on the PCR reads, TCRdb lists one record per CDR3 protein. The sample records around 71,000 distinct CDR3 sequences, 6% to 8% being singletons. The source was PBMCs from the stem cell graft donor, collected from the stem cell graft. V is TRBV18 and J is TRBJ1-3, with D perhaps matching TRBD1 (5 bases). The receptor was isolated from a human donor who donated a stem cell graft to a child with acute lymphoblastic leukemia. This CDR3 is CASSQGTTGNTIYF. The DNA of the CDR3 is TGTGCCAGCTCCCAGGGTACGACTGGAAACACCATATATTTT.